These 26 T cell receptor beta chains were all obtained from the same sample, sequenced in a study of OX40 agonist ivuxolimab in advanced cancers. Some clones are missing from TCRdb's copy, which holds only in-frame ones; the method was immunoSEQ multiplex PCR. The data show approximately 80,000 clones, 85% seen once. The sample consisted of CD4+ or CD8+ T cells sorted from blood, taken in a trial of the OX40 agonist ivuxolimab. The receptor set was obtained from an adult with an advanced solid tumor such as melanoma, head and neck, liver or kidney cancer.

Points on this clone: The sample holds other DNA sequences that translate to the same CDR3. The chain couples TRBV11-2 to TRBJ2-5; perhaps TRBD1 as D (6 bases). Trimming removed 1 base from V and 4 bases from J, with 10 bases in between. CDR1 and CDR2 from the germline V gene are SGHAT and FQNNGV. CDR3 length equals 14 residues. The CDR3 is CASSLGTGLETQYF. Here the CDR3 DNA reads TGTGCCAGCAGCTTAGGTACAGGGTTAGAGACCCAGTACTTC. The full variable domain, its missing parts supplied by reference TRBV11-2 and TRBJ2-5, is EAGVAQSPRYKIIEKRQSVAFWCNPISGHATLYWYQQILGQGPKLLIQFQNNGVVDDSQLPKDRFSAERLKGVDSTLKIQPAKLEDSAVYLCASSLGTGLETQYFGPGTRLLVL.

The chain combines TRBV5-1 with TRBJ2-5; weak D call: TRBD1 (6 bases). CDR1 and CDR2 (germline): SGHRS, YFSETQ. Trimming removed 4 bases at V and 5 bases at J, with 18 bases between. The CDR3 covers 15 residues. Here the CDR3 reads CASSRSQGSRETQYF. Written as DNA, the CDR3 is TGCGCCAGCAGCAGGTCACAGGGTTCAAGGGAGACCCAGTACTTC. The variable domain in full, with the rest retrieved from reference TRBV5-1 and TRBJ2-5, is KAGVTQTPRYLIKTRGQQVTLSCSPISGHRSVSWYQQTPGQGLQFLFEYFSETQRNKGNFPGRFSGRQFSNSRSEMNVSTLELGDSALYLCASSRSQGSRETQYFGPGTRLLVL.

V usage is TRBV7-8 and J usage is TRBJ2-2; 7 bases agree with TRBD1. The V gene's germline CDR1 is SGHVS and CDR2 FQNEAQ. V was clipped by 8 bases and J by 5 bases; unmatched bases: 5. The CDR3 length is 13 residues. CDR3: CASGQARTGELFF. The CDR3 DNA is TGTGCCAGCGGACAGGCAAGAACCGGGGAGCTGTTTTTT. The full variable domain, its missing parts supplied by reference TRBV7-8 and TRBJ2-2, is GAGVSQSPRYKVAKRGQDVALRCDPISGHVSLFWYQQALGQGPEFLTYFQNEAQLDKSGLPSDRFFAERPEGSVSTLKIQRTQQEDSAVYLCASGQARTGELFFGEGSRLTVL.

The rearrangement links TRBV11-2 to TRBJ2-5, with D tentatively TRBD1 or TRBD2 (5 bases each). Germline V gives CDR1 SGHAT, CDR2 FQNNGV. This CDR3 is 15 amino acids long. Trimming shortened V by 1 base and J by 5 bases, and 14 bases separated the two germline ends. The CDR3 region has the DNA TGTGCCAGCAGCTTAGTTGGGGCGGGTGTGGAGACCCAGTACTTC. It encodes CASSLVGAGVETQYF.

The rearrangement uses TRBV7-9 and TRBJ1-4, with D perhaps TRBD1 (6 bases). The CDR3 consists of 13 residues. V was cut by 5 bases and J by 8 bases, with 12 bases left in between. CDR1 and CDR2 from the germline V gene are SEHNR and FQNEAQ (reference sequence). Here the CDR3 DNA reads TGTGCCAGCAGCGCCGGGACATCCGAAAAACTGTTTTTT. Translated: CASSAGTSEKLFF. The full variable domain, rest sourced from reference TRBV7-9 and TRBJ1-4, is DTGVSQNPRHKITKRGQNVTFRCDPISEHNRLYWYRQTLGQGPEFLTYFQNEAQLEKSRLLSDRFSAERPKGSFSTLEIQRTEQGDSAMYLCASSAGTSEKLFFGSGTQLSVL.

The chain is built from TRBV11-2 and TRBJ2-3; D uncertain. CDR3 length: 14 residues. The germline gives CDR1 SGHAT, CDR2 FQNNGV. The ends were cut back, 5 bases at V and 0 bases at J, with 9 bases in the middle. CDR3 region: CASSVSYSTDTQYF. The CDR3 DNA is TGTGCCAGCAGCGTAAGCTACAGCACAGATACGCAGTATTTT.

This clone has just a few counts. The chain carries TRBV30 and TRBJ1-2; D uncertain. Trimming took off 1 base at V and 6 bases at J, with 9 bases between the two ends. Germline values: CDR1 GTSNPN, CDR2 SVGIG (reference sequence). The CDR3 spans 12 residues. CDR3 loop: CAWSGGPDGYTF. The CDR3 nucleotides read TGTGCCTGGAGTGGAGGGCCTGATGGCTACACCTTC.

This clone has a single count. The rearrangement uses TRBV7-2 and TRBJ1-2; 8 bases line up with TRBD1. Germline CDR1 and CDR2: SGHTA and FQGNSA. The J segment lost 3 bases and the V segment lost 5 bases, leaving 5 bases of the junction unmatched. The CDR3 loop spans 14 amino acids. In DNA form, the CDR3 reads TGTGCCAGCAGCCCACAGGGGGGGGACTATGGCTACACCTTC. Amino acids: CASSPQGGDYGYTF.

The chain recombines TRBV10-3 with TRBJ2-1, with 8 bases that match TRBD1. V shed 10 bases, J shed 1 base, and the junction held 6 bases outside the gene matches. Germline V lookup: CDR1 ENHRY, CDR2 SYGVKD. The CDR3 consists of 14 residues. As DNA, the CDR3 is TGTGCCAGCCTAGACAGGGGTTCCTACAATGAGCAGTTCTTC. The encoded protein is CASLDRGSYNEQFF.

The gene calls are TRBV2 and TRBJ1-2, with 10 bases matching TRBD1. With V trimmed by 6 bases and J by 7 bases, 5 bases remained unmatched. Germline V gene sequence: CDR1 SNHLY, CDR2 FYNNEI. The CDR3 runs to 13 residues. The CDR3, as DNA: TGTGCCAGCAGCCAGGGACAGGGGCTTGGCTACACCTTC. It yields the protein CASSQGQGLGYTF.

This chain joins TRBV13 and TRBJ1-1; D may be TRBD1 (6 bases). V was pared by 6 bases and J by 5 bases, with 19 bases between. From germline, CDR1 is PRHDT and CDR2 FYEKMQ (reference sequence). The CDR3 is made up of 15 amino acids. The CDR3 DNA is TGTGCCAGCAGTCACAGTAGGGGGGGCAGGACTGAAGCTTTCTTT. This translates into CASSHSRGGRTEAFF.

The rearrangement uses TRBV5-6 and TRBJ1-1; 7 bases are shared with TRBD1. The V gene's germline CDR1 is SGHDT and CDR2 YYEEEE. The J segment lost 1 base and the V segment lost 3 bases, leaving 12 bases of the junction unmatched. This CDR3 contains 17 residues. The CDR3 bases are TGTGCCAGCAGCTCCGACCGCTTCAGGGACAGGAACACTGAAGCTTTCTTT. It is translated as CASSSDRFRDRNTEAFF.

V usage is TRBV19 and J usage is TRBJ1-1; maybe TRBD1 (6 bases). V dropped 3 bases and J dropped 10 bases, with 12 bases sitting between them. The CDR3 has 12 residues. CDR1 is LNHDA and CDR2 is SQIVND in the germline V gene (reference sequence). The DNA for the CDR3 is TGTGCCAGTAGTATTCCCCAGGGGCTAGCTTTCTTT. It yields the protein CASSIPQGLAFF. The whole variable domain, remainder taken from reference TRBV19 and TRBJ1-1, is DGGITQSPKYLFRKEGQNVTLSCEQNLNHDAMYWYRQDPGQGLRLIYYSQIVNDFQKGDIAEGYSVSREKKESFPLTVTSAQKNPTAFYLCASSIPQGLAFFGQGTRLTVV.

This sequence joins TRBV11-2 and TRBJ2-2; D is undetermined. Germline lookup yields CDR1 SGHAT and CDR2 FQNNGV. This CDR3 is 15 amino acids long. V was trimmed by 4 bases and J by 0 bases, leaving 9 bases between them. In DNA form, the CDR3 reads TGTGCCAGCAGCTCCTACGTAACGAACACCGGGGAGCTGTTTTTT. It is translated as CASSSYVTNTGELFF.

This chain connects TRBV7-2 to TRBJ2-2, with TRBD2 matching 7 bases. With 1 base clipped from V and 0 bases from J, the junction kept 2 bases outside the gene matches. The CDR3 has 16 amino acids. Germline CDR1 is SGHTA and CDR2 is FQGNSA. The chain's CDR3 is CASSLVLAANTGELFF. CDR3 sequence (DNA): TGTGCCAGCAGCTTAGTGCTAGCGGCGAACACCGGGGAGCTGTTTTTT.

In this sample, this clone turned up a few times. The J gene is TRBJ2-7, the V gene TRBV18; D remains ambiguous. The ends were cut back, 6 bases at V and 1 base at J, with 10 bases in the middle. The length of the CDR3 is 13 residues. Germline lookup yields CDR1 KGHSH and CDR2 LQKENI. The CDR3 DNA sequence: TGTGCCAGCTCCATATTGGGATCCTACGAGCAGTACTTC. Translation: CASSILGSYEQYF.

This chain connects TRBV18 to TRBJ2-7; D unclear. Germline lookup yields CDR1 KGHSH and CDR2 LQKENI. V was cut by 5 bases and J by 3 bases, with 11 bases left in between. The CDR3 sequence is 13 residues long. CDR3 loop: CASSEVENYEQYF. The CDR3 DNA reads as TGTGCCAGCTCAGAAGTAGAAAACTACGAGCAGTACTTC.

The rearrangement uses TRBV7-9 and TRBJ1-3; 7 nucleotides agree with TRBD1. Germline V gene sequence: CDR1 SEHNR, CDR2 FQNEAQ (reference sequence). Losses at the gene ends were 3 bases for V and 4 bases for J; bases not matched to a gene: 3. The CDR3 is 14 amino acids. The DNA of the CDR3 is TGTGCCAGCAGCTTCCCGGGACAGGGAAACACCATATATTTT. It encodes CASSFPGQGNTIYF.

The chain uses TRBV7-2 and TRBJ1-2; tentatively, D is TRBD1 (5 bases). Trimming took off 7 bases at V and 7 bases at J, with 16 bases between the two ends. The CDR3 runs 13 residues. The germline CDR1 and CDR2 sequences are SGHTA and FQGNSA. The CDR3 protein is CASTWRGLGGYTF. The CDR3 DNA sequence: TGTGCCAGCACCTGGCGGGGGTTAGGTGGCTACACCTTC.

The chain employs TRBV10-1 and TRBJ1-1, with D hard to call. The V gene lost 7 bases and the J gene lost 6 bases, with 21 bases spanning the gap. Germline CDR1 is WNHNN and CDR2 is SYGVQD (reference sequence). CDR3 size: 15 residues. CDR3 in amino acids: CASTLSGEGGAEAFF. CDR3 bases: TGCGCCAGCACCCTCAGTGGGGAAGGTGGGGCTGAAGCTTTCTTT.

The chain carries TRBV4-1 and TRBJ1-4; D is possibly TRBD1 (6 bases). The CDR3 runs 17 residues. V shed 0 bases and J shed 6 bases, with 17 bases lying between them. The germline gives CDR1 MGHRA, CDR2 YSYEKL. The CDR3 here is CASSQDGTAGEYEKLFF. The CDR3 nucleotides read TGCGCCAGCAGCCAAGATGGTACGGCAGGGGAATATGAAAAACTGTTTTTT.

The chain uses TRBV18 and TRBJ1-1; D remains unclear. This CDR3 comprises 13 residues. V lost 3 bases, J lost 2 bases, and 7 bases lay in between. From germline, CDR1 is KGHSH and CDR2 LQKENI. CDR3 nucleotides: TGTGCCAGCTCACCCAACAGCAACACTGAAGCTTTCTTT. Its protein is CASSPNSNTEAFF.

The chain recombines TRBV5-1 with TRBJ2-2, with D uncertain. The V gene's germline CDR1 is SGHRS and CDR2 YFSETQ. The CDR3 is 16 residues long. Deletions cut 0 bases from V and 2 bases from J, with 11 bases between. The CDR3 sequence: CASSLEAPINTGELFF. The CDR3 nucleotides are TGCGCCAGCAGCTTGGAGGCGCCCATTAACACCGGGGAGCTGTTTTTT.

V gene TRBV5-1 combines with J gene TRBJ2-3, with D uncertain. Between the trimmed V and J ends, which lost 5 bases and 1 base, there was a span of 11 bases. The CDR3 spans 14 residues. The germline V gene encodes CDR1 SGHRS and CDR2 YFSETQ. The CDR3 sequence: CASSSSSGTDTQYF. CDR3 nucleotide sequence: TGCGCCAGCAGTTCTTCCAGCGGCACAGATACGCAGTATTTT.

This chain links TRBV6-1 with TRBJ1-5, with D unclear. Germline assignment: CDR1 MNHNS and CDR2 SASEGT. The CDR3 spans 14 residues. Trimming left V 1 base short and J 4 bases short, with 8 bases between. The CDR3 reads CASSEVGGNQPQHF. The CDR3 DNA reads TGTGCCAGCAGTGAAGTTGGTGGGAATCAGCCCCAGCATTTT.

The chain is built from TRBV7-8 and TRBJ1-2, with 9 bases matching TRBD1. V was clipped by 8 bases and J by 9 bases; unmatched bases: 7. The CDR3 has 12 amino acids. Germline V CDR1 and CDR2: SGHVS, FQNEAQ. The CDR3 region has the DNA TGTGCCAGCGCCCGGACAGGGGATCGCTACACCTTC. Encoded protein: CASARTGDRYTF.